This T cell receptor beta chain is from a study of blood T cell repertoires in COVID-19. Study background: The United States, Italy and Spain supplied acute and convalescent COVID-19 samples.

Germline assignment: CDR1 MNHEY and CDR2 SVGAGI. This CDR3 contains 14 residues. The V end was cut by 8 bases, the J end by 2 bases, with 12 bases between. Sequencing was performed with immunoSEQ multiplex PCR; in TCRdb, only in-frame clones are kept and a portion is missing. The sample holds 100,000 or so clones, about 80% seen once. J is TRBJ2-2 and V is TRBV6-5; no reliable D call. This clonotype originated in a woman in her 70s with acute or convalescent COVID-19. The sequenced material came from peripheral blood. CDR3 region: CASPSPLNTGELFF. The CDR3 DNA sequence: TGTGCCAGCCCTAGTCCTTTAAACACCGGGGAGCTGTTTTTT.